This T cell receptor beta chain originates from a study of beta chain features in type 1 diabetes. Study-level findings and limits: In every one of the four CD4+ subsets, TCRB CDR3s were moderately but significantly shorter in Type 1 diabetes patients.

cDNA synthesis used the whole RNA isolate, giving expressed TCRB sequences. Method: immunoSEQ multiplex PCR; TCRdb's copy keeps in-frame clones and lacks some. Here the sample spans some 700,000 clones, 13% being singletons. This clone was found a few times. The target antigen is unknown. Trimming took 0 bases from V and 9 from J, leaving 9 bases between them. There are 14 residues in the CDR3. Germline V CDR1 and CDR2: SGHDN, FVKESK. The sequenced material came from naive CD4+ T cells from blood. This clonotype was sampled from a man aged 18 to 35 with type 1 diabetes. The chain has TRBV14 and TRBJ1-6, with no clear D. CDR3 DNA: TGTGCCAGCAGCCAAGACCAGTCTTTTTCACCCCTCCACTTT. Protein: CASSQDQSFSPLHF.